The clone carrying this T cell receptor beta chain was observed a few times. Its antigen is as yet unknown. The test was conducted at deep level. The table came from immunoSEQ multiplex PCR; TCRdb's copy has only in-frame clones and leaves some out. The sample consists of 740,000 or so clones, around 73% of them appearing once. This specimen comes from a study of shared clonotypes between healthy human individuals. Overall study context: Ranging from 18 to 49 in age, donors were a couple of women and a few men.

Overall study findings and caveats: When naive CD4 clonotypes were compared across several donors, about 5% were shared. Researchers found naive subsets generally carried larger estimated richness than memory subsets.

There are 14 residues in the CDR3. The germline V gene has CDR1 LGHNA and CDR2 YNFKEQ. V gave up 0 bases and J gave up 6 bases, with 8 bases separating them. This clonotype was sampled from a woman in her thirties in good health. The sequencing sample was made of memory CD4+ T cells sorted from blood. Subset noted: CD45RA-negative fraction. The chain combines TRBV4-2 with TRBJ2-2, with D maybe TRBD1 (6 bases). Here the CDR3 DNA reads TGTGCCAGCAGCCAAGAAGAGGGGGCCGGGGAGCTGTTTTTT. Its translation: CASSQEEGAGELFF.